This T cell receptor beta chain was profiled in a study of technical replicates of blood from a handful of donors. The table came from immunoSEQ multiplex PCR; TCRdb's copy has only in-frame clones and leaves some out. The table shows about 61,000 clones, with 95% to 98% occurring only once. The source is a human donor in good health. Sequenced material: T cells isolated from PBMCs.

This chain's CDR3 is CASSDPGPGNTEAFF. For the CDR3, the DNA is TGTGCCAGCAGTGACCCCGGCCCGGGGAACACTGAAGCTTTCTTT. This chain connects TRBV25-1 to TRBJ1-1, with D unresolved. V lost 3 bases and J lost 1, with 12 bases in between. CDR1 and CDR2 from the germline V gene are MGHDK and SYGVNS. This CDR3 has 15 residues.